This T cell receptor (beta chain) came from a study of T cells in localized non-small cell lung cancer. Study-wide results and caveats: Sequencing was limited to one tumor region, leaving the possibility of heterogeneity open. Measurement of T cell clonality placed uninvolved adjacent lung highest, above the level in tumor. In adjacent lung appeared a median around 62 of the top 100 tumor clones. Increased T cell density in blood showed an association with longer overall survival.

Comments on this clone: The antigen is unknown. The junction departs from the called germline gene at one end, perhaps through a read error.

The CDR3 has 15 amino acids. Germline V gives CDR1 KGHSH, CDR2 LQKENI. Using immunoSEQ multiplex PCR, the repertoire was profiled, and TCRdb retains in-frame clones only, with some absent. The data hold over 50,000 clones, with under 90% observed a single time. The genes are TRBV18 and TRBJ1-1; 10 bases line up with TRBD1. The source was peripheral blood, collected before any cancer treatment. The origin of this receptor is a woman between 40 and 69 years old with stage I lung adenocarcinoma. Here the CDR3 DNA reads TGTGCCGGCTCACTAAGGACAGGGGGAAACACTGAAGCTTTCTTT. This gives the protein CAGSLRTGGNTEAFF.